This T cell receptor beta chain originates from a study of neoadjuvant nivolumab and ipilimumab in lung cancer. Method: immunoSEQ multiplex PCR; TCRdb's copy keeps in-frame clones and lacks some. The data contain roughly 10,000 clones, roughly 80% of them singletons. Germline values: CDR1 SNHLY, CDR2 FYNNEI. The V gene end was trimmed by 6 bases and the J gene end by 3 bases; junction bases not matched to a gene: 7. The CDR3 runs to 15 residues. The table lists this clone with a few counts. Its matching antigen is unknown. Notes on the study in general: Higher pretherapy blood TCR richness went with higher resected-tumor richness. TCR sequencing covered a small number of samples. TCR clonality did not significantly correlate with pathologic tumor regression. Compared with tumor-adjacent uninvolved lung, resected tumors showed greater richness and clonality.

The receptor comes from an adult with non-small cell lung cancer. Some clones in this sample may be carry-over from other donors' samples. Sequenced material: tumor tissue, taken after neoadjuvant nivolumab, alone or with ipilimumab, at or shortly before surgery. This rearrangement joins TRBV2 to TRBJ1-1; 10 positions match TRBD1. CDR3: CASRTTDRGDTEAFF. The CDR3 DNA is TGTGCCAGCAGGACCACGGACAGGGGGGACACTGAAGCTTTCTTT.